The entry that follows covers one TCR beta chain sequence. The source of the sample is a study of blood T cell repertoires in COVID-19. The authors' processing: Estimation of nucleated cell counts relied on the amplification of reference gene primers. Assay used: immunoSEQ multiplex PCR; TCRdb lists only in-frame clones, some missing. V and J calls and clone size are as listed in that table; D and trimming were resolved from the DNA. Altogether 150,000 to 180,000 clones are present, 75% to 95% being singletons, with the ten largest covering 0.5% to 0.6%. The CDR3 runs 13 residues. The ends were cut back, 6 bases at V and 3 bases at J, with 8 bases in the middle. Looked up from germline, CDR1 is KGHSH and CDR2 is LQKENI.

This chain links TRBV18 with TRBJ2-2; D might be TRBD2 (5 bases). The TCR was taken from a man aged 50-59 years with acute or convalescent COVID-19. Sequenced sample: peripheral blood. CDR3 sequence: CASSSGYTGELFF. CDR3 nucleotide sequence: TGTGCCAGCTCCTCGGGGTACACCGGGGAGCTGTTTTTT.